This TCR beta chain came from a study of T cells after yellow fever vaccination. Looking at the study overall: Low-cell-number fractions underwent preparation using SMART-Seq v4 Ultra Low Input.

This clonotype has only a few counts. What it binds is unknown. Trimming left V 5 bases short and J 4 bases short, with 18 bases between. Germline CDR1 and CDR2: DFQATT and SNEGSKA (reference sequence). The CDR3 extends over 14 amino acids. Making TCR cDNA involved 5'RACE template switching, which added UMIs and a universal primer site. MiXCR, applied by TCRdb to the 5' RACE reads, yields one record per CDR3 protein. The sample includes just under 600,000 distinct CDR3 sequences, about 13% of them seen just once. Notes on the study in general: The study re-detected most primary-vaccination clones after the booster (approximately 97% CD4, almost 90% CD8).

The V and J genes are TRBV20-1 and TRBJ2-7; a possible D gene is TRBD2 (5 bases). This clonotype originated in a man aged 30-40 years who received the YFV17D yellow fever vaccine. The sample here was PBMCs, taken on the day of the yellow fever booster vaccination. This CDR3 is CSALPLRAGYEQYF. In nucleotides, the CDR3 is TGCAGTGCTTTACCCCTGAGGGCTGGTTACGAGCAGTACTTC.